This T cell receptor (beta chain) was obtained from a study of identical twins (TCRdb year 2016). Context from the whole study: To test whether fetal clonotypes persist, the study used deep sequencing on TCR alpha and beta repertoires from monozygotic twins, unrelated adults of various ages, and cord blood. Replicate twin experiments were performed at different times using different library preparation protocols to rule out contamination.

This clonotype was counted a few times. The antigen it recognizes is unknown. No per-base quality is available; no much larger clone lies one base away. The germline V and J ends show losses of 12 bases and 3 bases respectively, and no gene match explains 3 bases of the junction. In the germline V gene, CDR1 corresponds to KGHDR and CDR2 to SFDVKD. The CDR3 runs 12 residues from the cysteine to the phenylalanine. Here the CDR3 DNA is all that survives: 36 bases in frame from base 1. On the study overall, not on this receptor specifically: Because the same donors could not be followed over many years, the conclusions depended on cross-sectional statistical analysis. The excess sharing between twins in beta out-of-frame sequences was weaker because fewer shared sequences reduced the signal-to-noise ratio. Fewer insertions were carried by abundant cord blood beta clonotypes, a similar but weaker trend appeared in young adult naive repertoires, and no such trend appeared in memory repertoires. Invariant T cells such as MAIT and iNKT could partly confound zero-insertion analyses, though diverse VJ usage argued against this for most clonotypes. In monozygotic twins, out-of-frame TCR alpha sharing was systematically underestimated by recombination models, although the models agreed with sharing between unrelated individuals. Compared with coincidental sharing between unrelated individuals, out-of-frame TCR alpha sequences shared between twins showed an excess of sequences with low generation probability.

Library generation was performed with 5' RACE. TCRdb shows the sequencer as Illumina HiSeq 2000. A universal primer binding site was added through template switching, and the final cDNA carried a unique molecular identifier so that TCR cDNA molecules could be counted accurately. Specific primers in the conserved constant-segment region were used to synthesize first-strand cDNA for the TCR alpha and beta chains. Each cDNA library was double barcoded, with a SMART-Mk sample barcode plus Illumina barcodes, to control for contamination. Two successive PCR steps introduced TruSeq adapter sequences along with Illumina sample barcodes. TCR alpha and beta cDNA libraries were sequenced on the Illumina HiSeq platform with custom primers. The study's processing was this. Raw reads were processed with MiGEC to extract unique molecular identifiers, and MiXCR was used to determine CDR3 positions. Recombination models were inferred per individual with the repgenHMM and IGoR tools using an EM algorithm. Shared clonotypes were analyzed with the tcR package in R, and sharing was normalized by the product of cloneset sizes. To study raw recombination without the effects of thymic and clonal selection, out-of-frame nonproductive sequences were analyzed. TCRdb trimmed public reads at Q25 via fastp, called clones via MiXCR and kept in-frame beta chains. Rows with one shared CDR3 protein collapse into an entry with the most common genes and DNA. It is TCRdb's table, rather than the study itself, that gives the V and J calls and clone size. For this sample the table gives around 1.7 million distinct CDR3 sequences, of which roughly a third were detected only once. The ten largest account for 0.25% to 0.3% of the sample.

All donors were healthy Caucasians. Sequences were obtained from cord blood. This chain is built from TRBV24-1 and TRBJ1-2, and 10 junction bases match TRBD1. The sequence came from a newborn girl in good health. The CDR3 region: CAAGTGDYGYTF. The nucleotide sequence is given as TGTGCCGCGGGGACAGGGGACTATGGCTACACCTTC.